Listed below are T cell receptor beta chains from one sample, sequenced in a study of blood T cell repertoires in COVID-19. TCRdb's table, derived via immunoSEQ multiplex PCR, lists solely in-frame clones and lacks some. The sample contains fewer than 25,000 clones, roughly 90% of which appear only once. The sample consisted of peripheral blood. These receptors all come from a human donor with acute or convalescent COVID-19. The donor label of this sample is uncertain. CDR3s include the opening cysteine and the closing phenylalanine or tryptophan. The D gene is left open where the match is weak. Some rows have no size entry. The others give once, few or many, or a class for an expanded clone.

v_gene: TRBV5-1; j_gene: TRBJ1-3; d_gene: TRBD1; abundance: -; CDR3aa: CASSSAHGQGTGNTIYF; CDR3nt: TGCGCCAGCAGCTCGGCACACGGACAGGGAACTGGAAACACCATATATTTT
v_gene: TRBV6-6; j_gene: TRBJ2-1; d_gene: TRBD2; abundance: -; CDR3aa: CASSYFGTSNEQFF; CDR3nt: TGTGCCAGCAGTTACTTCGGGACTAGCAATGAGCAGTTCTTC
v_gene: TRBV29-1; j_gene: TRBJ1-4; d_gene: -; abundance: -; CDR3aa: CSAGGGNEKLFF; CDR3nt: TGCAGCGCGGGAGGAGGTAATGAAAAACTGTTTTTT
v_gene: TRBV7-2; j_gene: TRBJ2-5; d_gene: TRBD1; abundance: -; CDR3aa: CASSSRQGGDQETQYF; CDR3nt: TGTGCCAGCAGCTCCCGACAGGGGGGGGACCAAGAGACCCAGTACTTC
v_gene: TRBV6-6; j_gene: TRBJ2-7; d_gene: TRBD1; abundance: -; CDR3aa: CASSRSGTDSYEQYF; CDR3nt: TGTGCCAGCAGTCGATCCGGGACAGACTCCTACGAGCAGTACTTC
v_gene: TRBV4-2; j_gene: TRBJ1-1; d_gene: TRBD1; abundance: -; CDR3aa: CASSQDLTGGAFF; CDR3nt: TGTGCCAGCAGCCAAGATCTAACAGGGGGGGCTTTCTTT
v_gene: TRBV7-6; j_gene: TRBJ2-2; d_gene: TRBD2; abundance: few; CDR3aa: CASREGLAGSGELFF; CDR3nt: TGTGCCAGCAGAGAGGGACTAGCGGGGTCGGGGGAGCTGTTTTTT
v_gene: TRBV5-1; j_gene: TRBJ2-5; d_gene: TRBD2; abundance: -; CDR3aa: CASSMGLADQETQYF; CDR3nt: TGCGCCAGCAGCATGGGACTAGCGGACCAAGAGACCCAGTACTTC
v_gene: TRBV19; j_gene: TRBJ2-1; d_gene: TRBD1; abundance: -; CDR3aa: CASSIKGAGEQFF; CDR3nt: TGTGCCAGTAGTATTAAGGGGGCCGGTGAGCAGTTCTTC
v_gene: TRBV19; j_gene: TRBJ1-4; d_gene: TRBD1; abundance: -; CDR3aa: CASTRRDRGATNEKLFF; CDR3nt: TGTGCCAGTACCAGACGGGACAGGGGGGCAACTAATGAAAAACTGTTTTTT
v_gene: TRBV9; j_gene: TRBJ2-3; d_gene: -; abundance: -; CDR3aa: CASSVVGGGTDTQYF; CDR3nt: TGTGCCAGCAGCGTAGTTGGGGGAGGTACAGATACGCAGTATTTT
v_gene: TRBV19; j_gene: TRBJ1-5; d_gene: -; abundance: -; CDR3aa: CASTGDVGPQHF; CDR3nt: TGTGCCAGTACAGGGGATGTGGGGCCCCAGCATTTT
v_gene: TRBV7-2; j_gene: TRBJ1-1; d_gene: -; abundance: -; CDR3aa: CASSLGTDRAEAFF; CDR3nt: TGTGCCAGCAGCTTAGGGACAGATAGGGCTGAAGCTTTCTTT
v_gene: TRBV4-3; j_gene: TRBJ1-4; d_gene: -; abundance: -; CDR3aa: CASSQARSTNEKLFF; CDR3nt: TGCGCCAGCAGCCAGGCGAGGTCAACTAATGAAAAACTGTTTTTT
v_gene: TRBV10-3; j_gene: TRBJ1-1; d_gene: -; abundance: -; CDR3aa: CAIRSRENTEAFF; CDR3nt: TGTGCCATCAGGTCCAGGGAGAACACTGAAGCTTTCTTT
v_gene: TRBV5-1; j_gene: TRBJ1-6; d_gene: TRBD1; abundance: -; CDR3aa: CASTQSTGHENSPLHF; CDR3nt: TGCGCCAGCACCCAATCGACAGGGCATGAGAATTCACCCCTCCACTTT
v_gene: TRBV2; j_gene: TRBJ2-1; d_gene: -; abundance: -; CDR3aa: CASRSTRRDEQFF; CDR3nt: TGTGCCAGCAGATCGACTCGCCGGGATGAGCAGTTCTTC
v_gene: TRBV18; j_gene: TRBJ1-3; d_gene: TRBD1; abundance: -; CDR3aa: CASSPRQGAGNTIYF; CDR3nt: TGTGCCAGCTCACCCCGACAGGGGGCTGGAAACACCATATATTTT
v_gene: TRBV5-4; j_gene: TRBJ2-7; d_gene: -; abundance: once; CDR3aa: CASSLGAALSYEQYF; CDR3nt: TGTGCCAGCAGCTTGGGGGCCGCTCTGTCCTACGAGCAGTACTTC
v_gene: TRBV6-5; j_gene: TRBJ2-2; d_gene: -; abundance: -; CDR3aa: CASNSGVGELFF; CDR3nt: TGTGCCAGCAACTCAGGGGTCGGGGAGCTGTTTTTT
v_gene: TRBV10-3; j_gene: TRBJ2-1; d_gene: TRBD1; abundance: -; CDR3aa: CAISPRDRGTYNEQFF; CDR3nt: TGTGCCATCAGCCCTAGAGACAGGGGAACCTACAATGAGCAGTTCTTC
v_gene: TRBV6-1; j_gene: TRBJ1-2; d_gene: TRBD1; abundance: -; CDR3aa: CASSDRDRGGYTF; CDR3nt: TGTGCCAGCAGTGACCGGGACAGGGGTGGCTACACCTTC
v_gene: TRBV2; j_gene: TRBJ2-3; d_gene: TRBD1; abundance: -; CDR3aa: CASSALWDRGGRSDTQYF; CDR3nt: TGTGCCAGCAGTGCGTTATGGGACAGGGGAGGCCGGTCTGATACGCAGTATTTT
v_gene: TRBV5-1; j_gene: TRBJ1-6; d_gene: -; abundance: -; CDR3aa: CASSLGVGGNSPLHF; CDR3nt: TGCGCCAGCAGCTTGGGTGTAGGGGGTAATTCACCCCTCCACTTT
v_gene: TRBV6-6; j_gene: TRBJ1-5; d_gene: TRBD1; abundance: -; CDR3aa: CASSRSAPGQGASNQPQHF; CDR3nt: TGTGCCAGCAGTCGATCGGCTCCGGGACAGGGGGCTAGCAATCAGCCCCAGCATTTT
v_gene: TRBV9; j_gene: TRBJ1-3; d_gene: -; abundance: -; CDR3aa: CASSVVPAQVPSGNTIYF; CDR3nt: TGTGCCAGCAGCGTAGTCCCCGCACAGGTCCCCTCTGGAAACACCATATATTTT
v_gene: TRBV27; j_gene: TRBJ1-2; d_gene: -; abundance: -; CDR3aa: CASSLSAGDYGYTF; CDR3nt: TGTGCCAGCAGTTTATCGGCAGGGGACTATGGCTACACCTTC
v_gene: TRBV3-1/TRBV3-2; j_gene: TRBJ1-2; d_gene: -; abundance: -; CDR3aa: CASSQLTGYGYTF; CDR3nt: TGTGCCAGCAGCCAACTGACAGGCTATGGCTACACCTTC
v_gene: TRBV19; j_gene: TRBJ2-7; d_gene: TRBD1; abundance: once; CDR3aa: CASSGTGIYEQYF; CDR3nt: TGTGCCTCTTCCGGGACAGGGATTTACGAGCAGTACTTC
v_gene: TRBV7-2; j_gene: TRBJ2-3; d_gene: -; abundance: once; CDR3aa: CASSFFGGGTDTQYF; CDR3nt: TGTGCCAGCAGCTTTTTCGGCGGAGGCACAGATACGCAGTATTTT
v_gene: TRBV2; j_gene: TRBJ2-4; d_gene: TRBD2; abundance: -; CDR3aa: CASREGRVQTRVQYF; CDR3nt: TGTGCCAGCAGGGAAGGGAGGGTCCAAACTCGGGTTCAGTACTTC
v_gene: TRBV5-5; j_gene: TRBJ2-7; d_gene: TRBD1; abundance: -; CDR3aa: CASSLVSPGQGGLAEQYF; CDR3nt: TGTGCCAGCAGCCTTGTCTCCCCCGGACAGGGGGGTCTCGCCGAGCAGTACTTC
v_gene: TRBV6-1; j_gene: TRBJ1-2; d_gene: -; abundance: -; CDR3aa: CASSEPTQKGGYTF; CDR3nt: TGTGCCAGCAGTGAACCAACTCAAAAGGGGGGCTACACCTTC
v_gene: TRBV6-5; j_gene: TRBJ1-2; d_gene: TRBD1; abundance: -; CDR3aa: CASSGQGSFYGYTF; CDR3nt: TGTGCCAGCAGCGGACAGGGGTCGTTTTATGGCTACACCTTC
v_gene: TRBV29-1; j_gene: TRBJ2-7; d_gene: TRBD1; abundance: -; CDR3aa: CSVSGQGVHEQYF; CDR3nt: TGCAGCGTATCTGGGCAGGGGGTCCACGAGCAGTACTTC
v_gene: TRBV30; j_gene: TRBJ1-5; d_gene: -; abundance: -; CDR3aa: CAWSVGAVSNQPQHF; CDR3nt: TGTGCCTGGAGTGTAGGGGCAGTCAGCAATCAGCCCCAGCATTTT